This TCR beta chain was retrieved from a study of blood T cell repertoires in COVID-19. Whole-study context: The study drew acute and convalescent COVID-19 samples from the United States, Italy and Spain.

Per the original methods: Estimated nucleated cell counts came from reference gene primer amplification. Measured with immunoSEQ multiplex PCR; TCRdb has only the in-frame clones, and not every one. That table gives V, J and clone size, and the DNA gave D and trimming. The table lists fewer than 85,000 clones, more than 80% of them singletons. The germline V gene encodes CDR1 LGHDT and CDR2 YNNKEL (reference sequence). J was trimmed by 1 base and V by 1 base; bases with no gene match: 1. The CDR3 has 16 amino acids. The sequence was collected from a woman of 80 years or more with active or convalescent COVID-19. This chain connects TRBV3-1 (or the pseudogene TRBV3-2) to TRBJ2-5, with 12 nucleotides matching TRBD2. Specimen: peripheral blood. The CDR3 here is CASSQASGGVQETQYF. CDR3 DNA: TGTGCCAGCAGCCAAGCTAGCGGGGGGGTCCAAGAGACCCAGTACTTC.